The clone carrying this T cell receptor (beta chain) was detected only once. The data derive from a study of blood T cell repertoires in COVID-19. Study as a whole: Whether acute or convalescent, the COVID-19 samples came from the United States, Italy and Spain. T cells, B-cell-depleted T cells, or PBMCs supplied cDNA or gDNA.

How the authors handled the data: Amplification with reference gene primers provided the estimates of nucleated cell counts. The data were produced by immunoSEQ multiplex PCR, yet TCRdb's version contains in-frame clones alone and is incomplete. That table is the source of V, J and clone size, and D and trimming were worked out from the DNA. The table lists over 150,000 clones, approximately 91% of them singletons. Sequencing used peripheral blood. This TCR derives from a man in his forties or fifties with acute or convalescent COVID-19.

CDR3 bases: TGTGCCAGCAGCCACGGAGTCTCTGGGGCCAACGTCCTGACTTTC. It translates to CASSHGVSGANVLTF. The J gene is TRBJ2-6, the V gene TRBV14; no clear D. The CDR3 contains 15 residues. Per the germline V gene, CDR1 is SGHDN and CDR2 is FVKESK. V dropped 3 bases and J dropped 0 bases, with 6 bases sitting between them.